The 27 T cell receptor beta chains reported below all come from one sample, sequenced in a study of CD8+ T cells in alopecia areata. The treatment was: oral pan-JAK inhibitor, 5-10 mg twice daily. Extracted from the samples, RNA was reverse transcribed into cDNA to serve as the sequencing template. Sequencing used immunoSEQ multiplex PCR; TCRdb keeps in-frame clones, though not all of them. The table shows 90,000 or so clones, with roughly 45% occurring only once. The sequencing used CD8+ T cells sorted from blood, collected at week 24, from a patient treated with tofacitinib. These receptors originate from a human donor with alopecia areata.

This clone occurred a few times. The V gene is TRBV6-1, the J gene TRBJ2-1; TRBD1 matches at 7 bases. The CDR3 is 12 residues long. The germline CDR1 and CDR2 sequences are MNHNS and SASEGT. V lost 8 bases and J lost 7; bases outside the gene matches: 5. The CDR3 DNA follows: TGTGCCAGCCGACAGGGTGATAATGAGCAGTTCTTC. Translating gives CASRQGDNEQFF.

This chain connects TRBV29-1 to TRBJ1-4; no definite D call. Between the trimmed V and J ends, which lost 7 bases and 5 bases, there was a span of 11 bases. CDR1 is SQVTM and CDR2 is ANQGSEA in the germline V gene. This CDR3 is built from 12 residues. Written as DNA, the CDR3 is TGCAGCGGCGTCGGGCTAAATGAAAAACTGTTTTTT. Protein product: CSGVGLNEKLFF. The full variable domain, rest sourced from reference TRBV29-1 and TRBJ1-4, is SAVISQKPSRDICQRGTSLTIQCQVDSQVTMMFWYRQQPGQSLTLIATANQGSEATYESGFVIDKFPISRPNLTFSTLTVSNMSPEDSSIYLCSGVGLNEKLFFGSGTQLSVL.

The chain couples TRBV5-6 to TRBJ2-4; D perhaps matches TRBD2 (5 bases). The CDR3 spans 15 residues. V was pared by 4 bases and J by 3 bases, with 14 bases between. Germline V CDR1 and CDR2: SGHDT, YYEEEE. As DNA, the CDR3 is TGTGCCAGCAGCCGAGATCCCCGGGGCAAAAACATTCAGTACTTC. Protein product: CASSRDPRGKNIQYF.

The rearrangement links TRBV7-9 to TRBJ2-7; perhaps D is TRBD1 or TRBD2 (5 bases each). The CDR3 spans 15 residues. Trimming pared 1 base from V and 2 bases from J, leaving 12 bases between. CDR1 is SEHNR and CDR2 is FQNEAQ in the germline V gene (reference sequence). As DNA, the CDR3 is TGTGCCAGCAGCTTAGACCCAGGGACCCCCTACGAGCAGTACTTC. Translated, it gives CASSLDPGTPYEQYF.

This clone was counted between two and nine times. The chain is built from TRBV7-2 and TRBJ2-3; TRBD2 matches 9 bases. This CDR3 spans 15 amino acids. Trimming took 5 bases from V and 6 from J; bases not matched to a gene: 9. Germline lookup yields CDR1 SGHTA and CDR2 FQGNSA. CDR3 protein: CASSPSSGTRDTQYF. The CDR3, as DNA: TGTGCCAGCAGCCCATCTAGCGGGACAAGGGATACGCAGTATTTT.

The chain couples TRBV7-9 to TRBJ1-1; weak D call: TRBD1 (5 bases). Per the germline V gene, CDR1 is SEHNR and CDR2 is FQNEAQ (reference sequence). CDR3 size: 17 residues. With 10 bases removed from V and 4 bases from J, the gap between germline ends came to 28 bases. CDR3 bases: TGTGCCACCGAGGGGAGAGGAAGCCGGGACTGGGGCACTGAAGCTTTCTTT. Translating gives CATEGRGSRDWGTEAFF.

The CDR3 nucleotides are TGTGCCAGCAGCGAAAGCGGGATGGGAGGGTTCGGGCAGTTCTTC. This translates into CASSESGMGGFGQFF. The V call is TRBV9, the J call TRBJ2-1; 7 positions match TRBD2. The CDR3 runs 15 residues. The trim removed 3 bases at V and 12 bases at J, leaving 15 bases unmatched. Germline CDR1 is SGDLS and CDR2 is YYNGEE. The variable domain in full, completed from reference TRBV9 and TRBJ2-1, reads DSGVTQTPKHLITATGQRVTLRCSPRSGDLSVYWYQQSLDQGLQFLIQYYNGEERAKGNILERFSAQQFPDLHSELNLSSLELGDSALYFCASSESGMGGFGQFFGPGTRLTVL.

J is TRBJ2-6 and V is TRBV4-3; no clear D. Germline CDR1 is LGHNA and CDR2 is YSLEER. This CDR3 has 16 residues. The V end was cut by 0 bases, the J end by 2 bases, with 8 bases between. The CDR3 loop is CASSQDMGTGANVLTF. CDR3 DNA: TGCGCCAGCAGCCAAGATATGGGAACTGGGGCCAACGTCCTGACTTTC.

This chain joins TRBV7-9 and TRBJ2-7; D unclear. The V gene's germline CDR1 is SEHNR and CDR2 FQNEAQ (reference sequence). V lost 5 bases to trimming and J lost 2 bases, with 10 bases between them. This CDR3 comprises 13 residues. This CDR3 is CASSPPSTYEQYF. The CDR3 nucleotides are TGTGCCAGCAGCCCACCAAGCACCTACGAGCAGTACTTC.

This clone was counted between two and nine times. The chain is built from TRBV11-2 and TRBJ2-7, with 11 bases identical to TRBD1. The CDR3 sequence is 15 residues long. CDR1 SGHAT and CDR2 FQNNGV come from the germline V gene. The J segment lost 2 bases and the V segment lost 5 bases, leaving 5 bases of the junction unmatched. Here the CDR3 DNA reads TGTGCCAGCAGCACTGGACAGGGGGCGACCTACGAGCAGTACTTC. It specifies CASSTGQGATYEQYF.

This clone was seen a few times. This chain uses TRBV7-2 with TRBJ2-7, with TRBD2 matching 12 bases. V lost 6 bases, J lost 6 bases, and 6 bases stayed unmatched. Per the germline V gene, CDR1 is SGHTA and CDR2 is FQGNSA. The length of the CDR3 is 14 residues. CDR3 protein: CASSRPGLAGEQYF. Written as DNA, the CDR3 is TGTGCCAGCAGTAGACCGGGACTAGCGGGCGAGCAGTACTTC.

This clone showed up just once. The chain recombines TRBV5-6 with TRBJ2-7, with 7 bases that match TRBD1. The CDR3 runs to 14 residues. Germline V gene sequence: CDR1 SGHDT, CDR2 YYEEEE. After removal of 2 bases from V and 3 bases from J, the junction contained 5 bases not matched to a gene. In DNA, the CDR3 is TGTGCCAGCAGCTTCGGGACAGCCCACTACGAGCAGTACTTC. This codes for CASSFGTAHYEQYF.

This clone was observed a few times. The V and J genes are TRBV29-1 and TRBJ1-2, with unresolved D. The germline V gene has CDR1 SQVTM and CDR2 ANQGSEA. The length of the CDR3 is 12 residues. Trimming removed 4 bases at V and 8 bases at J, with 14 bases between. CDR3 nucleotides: TGCAGCGTTGTAGCCCTCCCCGACGGCTACACCTTC. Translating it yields CSVVALPDGYTF.

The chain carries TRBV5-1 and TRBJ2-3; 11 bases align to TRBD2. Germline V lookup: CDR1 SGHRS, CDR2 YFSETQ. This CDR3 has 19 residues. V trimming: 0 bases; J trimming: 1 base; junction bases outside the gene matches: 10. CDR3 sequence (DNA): TGCGCCAGCAGCTTGGTCACTAGCGGGAGTTTTCCGGGCACAGATACGCAGTATTTT. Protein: CASSLVTSGSFPGTDTQYF.

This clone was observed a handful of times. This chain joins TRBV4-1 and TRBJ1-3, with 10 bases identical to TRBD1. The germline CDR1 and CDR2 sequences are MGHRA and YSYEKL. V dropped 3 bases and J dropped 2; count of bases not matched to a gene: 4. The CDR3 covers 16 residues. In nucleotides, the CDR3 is TGCGCCAGCAGCCATACCGGGACAGGGGCTGGAAACACCATATATTTT. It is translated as CASSHTGTGAGNTIYF.

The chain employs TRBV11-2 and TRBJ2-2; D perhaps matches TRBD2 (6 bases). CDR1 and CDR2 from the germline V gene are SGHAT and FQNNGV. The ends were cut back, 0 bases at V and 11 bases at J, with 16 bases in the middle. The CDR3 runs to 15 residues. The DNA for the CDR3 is TGTGCCAGCAGCTTAGAGGGCGGACTATCAAGTGAGCTGTTTTTT. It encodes CASSLEGGLSSELFF.

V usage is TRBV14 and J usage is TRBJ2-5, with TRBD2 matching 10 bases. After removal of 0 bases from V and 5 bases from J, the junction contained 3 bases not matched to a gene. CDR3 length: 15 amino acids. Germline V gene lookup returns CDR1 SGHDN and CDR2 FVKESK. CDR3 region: CASSQELAGAETQYF. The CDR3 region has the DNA TGTGCCAGCAGCCAAGAGCTAGCGGGAGCTGAGACCCAGTACTTC.

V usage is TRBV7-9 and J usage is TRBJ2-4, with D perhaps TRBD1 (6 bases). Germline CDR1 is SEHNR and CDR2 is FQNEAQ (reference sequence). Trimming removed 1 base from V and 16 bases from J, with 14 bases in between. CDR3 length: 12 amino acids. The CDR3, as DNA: TGTGCCAGCAGCTTAGGCACAGGGAATAATTACTTC. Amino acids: CASSLGTGNNYF. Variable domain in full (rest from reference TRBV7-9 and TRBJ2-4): DTGVSQNPRHKITKRGQNVTFRCDPISEHNRLYWYRQTLGQGPEFLTYFQNEAQLEKSRLLSDRFSAERPKGSFSTLEIQRTEQGDSAMYLCASSLGTGNNYFGAGTRLSVL.

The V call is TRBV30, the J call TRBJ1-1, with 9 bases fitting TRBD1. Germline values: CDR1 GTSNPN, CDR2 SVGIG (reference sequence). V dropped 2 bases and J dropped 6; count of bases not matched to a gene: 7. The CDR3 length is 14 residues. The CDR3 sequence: CAWSPGQGGAEAFF. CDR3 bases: TGTGCCTGGAGTCCGGGACAGGGAGGGGCTGAAGCTTTCTTT.

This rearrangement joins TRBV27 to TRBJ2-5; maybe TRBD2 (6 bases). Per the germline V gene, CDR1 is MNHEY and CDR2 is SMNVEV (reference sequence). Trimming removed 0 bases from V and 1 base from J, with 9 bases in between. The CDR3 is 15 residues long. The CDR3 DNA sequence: TGTGCCAGCAGTTTATCACGGGAGCCCCAAGAGACCCAGTACTTC. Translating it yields CASSLSREPQETQYF.

The CDR3 region has the DNA TGCGCCAGCAGTCAATCGGCCAGGGGGTGTTTAGTAGATACGCAGTATTTT. Its translation: CASSQSARGCLVDTQYF. This chain connects TRBV23-1 to TRBJ2-3; the match to TRBD1 covers 7 bases. TRBV23-1 qualifies as an ORF whose function is uncertain. With V trimmed by 0 bases and J by 5 bases, 11 bases remained unmatched. CDR3 length equals 17 residues.

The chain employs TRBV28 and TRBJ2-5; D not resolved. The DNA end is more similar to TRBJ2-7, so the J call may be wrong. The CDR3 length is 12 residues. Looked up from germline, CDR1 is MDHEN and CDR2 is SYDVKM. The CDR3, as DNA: TGTGCCAGCAGCCCCGCTAGCTACGAGCAGTACTTC. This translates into CASSPASYEQYF.

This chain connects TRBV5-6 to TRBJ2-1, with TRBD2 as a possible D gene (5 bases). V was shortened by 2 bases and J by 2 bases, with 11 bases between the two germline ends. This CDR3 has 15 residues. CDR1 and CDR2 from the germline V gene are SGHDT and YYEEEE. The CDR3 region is CASSLGSGPYNEQFF. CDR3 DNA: TGTGCCAGCAGCTTAGGAAGCGGTCCCTACAATGAGCAGTTCTTC.

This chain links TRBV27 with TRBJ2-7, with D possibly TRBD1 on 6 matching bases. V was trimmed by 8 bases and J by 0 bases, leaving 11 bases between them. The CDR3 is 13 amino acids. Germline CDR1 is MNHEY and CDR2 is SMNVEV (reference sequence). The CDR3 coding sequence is TGTGCCAGCTCAATCAGGGGCTCCTACGAGCAGTACTTC. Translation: CASSIRGSYEQYF.

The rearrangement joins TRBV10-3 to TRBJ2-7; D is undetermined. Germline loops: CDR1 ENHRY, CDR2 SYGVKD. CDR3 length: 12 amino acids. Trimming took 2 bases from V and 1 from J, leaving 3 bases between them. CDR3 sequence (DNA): TGTGCCATCAGTGAGAGGTCCTACGAGCAGTACTTC. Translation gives CAISERSYEQYF.

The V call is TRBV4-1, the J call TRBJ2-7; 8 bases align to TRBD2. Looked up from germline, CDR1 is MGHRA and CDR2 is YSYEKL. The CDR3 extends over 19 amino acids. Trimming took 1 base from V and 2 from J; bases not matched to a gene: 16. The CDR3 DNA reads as TGCGCCAGCAGCCAAGTCGGAGGGGGAAGCGGGAGTGCCCCCTACGAGCAGTACTTC. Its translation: CASSQVGGGSGSAPYEQYF.

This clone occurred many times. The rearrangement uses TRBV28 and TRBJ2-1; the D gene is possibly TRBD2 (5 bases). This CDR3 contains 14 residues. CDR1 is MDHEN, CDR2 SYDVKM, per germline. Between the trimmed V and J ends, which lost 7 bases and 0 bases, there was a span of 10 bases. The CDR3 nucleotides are TGTGCCAGCACGCCTAGCAGCTCCTACAATGAGCAGTTCTTC. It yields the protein CASTPSSSYNEQFF.